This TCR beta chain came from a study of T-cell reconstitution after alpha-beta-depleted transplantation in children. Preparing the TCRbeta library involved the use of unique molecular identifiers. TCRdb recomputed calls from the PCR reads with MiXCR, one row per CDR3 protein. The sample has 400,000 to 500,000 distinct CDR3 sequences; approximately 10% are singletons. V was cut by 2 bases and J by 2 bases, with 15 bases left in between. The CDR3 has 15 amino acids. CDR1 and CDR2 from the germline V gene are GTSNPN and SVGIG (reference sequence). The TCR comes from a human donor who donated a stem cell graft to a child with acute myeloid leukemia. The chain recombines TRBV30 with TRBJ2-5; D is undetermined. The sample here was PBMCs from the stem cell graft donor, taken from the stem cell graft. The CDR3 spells CAWSLVGIGQETQYF. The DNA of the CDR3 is TGTGCCTGGAGTTTGGTGGGGATTGGTCAAGAGACCCAGTACTTC. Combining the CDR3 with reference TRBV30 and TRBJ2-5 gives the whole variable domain SQTIHQWPATLVQPVGSPLSLECTVEGTSNPNLYWYRQAAGRGLQLLFYSVGIGQISSEVPQNLSASRPQDRQFILSSKKLLLSDSGFYLCAWSLVGIGQETQYFGPGTRLLVL.